The 19 T cell receptor beta chains listed next were all sequenced from one sample in a study of sequential checkpoint blockade in melanoma. The treatment: randomized to nivolumab then ipilimumab (arm A) or the reverse (arm B). Data came from immunoSEQ multiplex PCR; TCRdb stores just in-frame clones and leaves some out. The table shows 30,000 or so clones, with approximately 77% occurring only once. Specimen: CD8+ T cells sorted from blood (inferred from file names), collected from a patient given nivolumab and ipilimumab in sequence. These receptors originate from a human donor with melanoma.

The rearrangement links TRBV7-9 to TRBJ1-4; 10 bases are a match to TRBD1. The CDR3 length is 14 residues. Germline CDR1 reads SEHNR; CDR2 reads FQNEAQ (reference sequence). Losses at the gene ends were 5 bases for V and 14 bases for J; bases not matched to a gene: 11. CDR3 sequence (DNA): TGTGCCAGCAGCCCGGGACAGGGGAGAGTAGGTCTGTTTTTT. Amino acid sequence: CASSPGQGRVGLFF.

The rearrangement joins TRBV5-5 to TRBJ2-7; possibly TRBD1 for D (5 bases). CDR1 is SGHKS, CDR2 YYEKEE, per germline (reference sequence). The CDR3 consists of 13 residues. V lost 4 bases, J lost 2 bases, and 10 bases lay in between. The CDR3: CASSLDNPYEQYF. The CDR3, as DNA: TGTGCCAGCAGCCTGGACAACCCCTACGAGCAGTACTTC.

A few counts support this clone. CDR3 bases: TGTGCCAGTAGTATGGACAGGGAAGGAGAGACCCAGTACTTC. Protein product: CASSMDREGETQYF. The chain employs TRBV19 and TRBJ2-5; 8 bases agree with TRBD1. This CDR3 comprises 14 residues. V shed 3 bases and J 4 bases; nucleotides not matched to a gene: 4. Germline CDR1 is LNHDA and CDR2 is SQIVND (reference sequence).

The chain is built from TRBV11-2 and TRBJ2-3; D ambiguous. Germline V CDR1 and CDR2: SGHAT, FQNNGV. Trimming left V 1 base short and J 0 bases short, with 11 bases between. CDR3 length: 16 amino acids. The CDR3: CASSLAGAASTDTQYF. The CDR3 nucleotides read TGTGCCAGCAGCTTAGCCGGTGCGGCAAGCACAGATACGCAGTATTTT.

CDR3 loop: CASSISAGGNEQYF. The DNA of the CDR3 is TGTGCCAGTAGTATTTCGGCAGGGGGAAACGAGCAGTACTTC. This chain joins TRBV19 and TRBJ2-7, with TRBD1 matching over 7 bases. The CDR3 has 14 amino acids. Germline assignment: CDR1 LNHDA and CDR2 SQIVND (reference sequence). Trimming took 3 bases from V and 5 from J; bases not matched to a gene: 7.

J is TRBJ2-3 and V is TRBV7-2, with 12 bases that match TRBD2. CDR3 length: 16 amino acids. Germline V gene sequence: CDR1 SGHTA, CDR2 FQGNSA. V lost 5 bases, J lost 3 bases, and 6 bases stayed unmatched. CDR3 DNA sequence: TGTGCCAGCAGCCCAGGGACTAGCGGGTTTACAGATACGCAGTATTTT. It is translated as CASSPGTSGFTDTQYF.

The count of this clone is one. The genes are TRBV27 and TRBJ2-7; 7 positions match TRBD1. J gave up 4 bases and V 6 bases, and 15 bases lay outside the gene matches. The germline gives CDR1 MNHEY, CDR2 SMNVEV (reference sequence). CDR3 length equals 16 residues. The chain's CDR3 is CASRSLQGTRIYEQYF. CDR3 nucleotides: TGTGCCAGCAGATCCTTACAGGGGACGAGGATATACGAGCAGTACTTC.

The chain recombines TRBV13 with TRBJ2-5, with D perhaps matching TRBD2 (5 bases). With 2 bases removed from V and 0 bases from J, the gap between germline ends came to 10 bases. The CDR3 consists of 15 residues. CDR1 and CDR2 (germline): PRHDT, FYEKMQ (reference sequence). As DNA, the CDR3 is TGTGCCAGCAGCTTATCAGGACTCTACCAAGAGACCCAGTACTTC. Translation gives CASSLSGLYQETQYF.

CDR3 in DNA: TGTGCCAGCGGTCCCCGACAGGGTACTAACTATGGCTACACCTTC. This gives the protein CASGPRQGTNYGYTF. The V and J genes are TRBV6-5 and TRBJ1-2, with 7 bases that match TRBD1. CDR1 and CDR2 from the germline V gene are MNHEY and SVGAGI. Losses at the gene ends were 8 bases for V and 0 bases for J; bases not matched to a gene: 9. This CDR3 comprises 15 residues.

The genes are TRBV27 and TRBJ1-1; unclear D gene. This CDR3 comprises 13 residues. Germline lookup yields CDR1 MNHEY and CDR2 SMNVEV (reference sequence). The ends were cut back, 1 base at V and 8 bases at J, with 11 bases in the middle. The CDR3 sequence is CASSLLGPREAFF. In nucleotides, the CDR3 is TGTGCCAGCAGTTTATTGGGCCCAAGAGAAGCTTTCTTT.

The chain couples TRBV23-1 to TRBJ2-7; D is possibly TRBD2 (6 bases). TRBV23-1 is treated as an ORF (open reading frame) with a function not yet certain. The CDR3 runs to 14 residues. V was shortened by 6 bases and J by 3 bases, with 15 bases between the two germline ends. CDR3 nucleotides: TGCGCCAGCAGCCAAGCCGGGCGGGACTACGAGCAGTACTTC. This translates into CASSQAGRDYEQYF.

This clone appeared once. The chain couples TRBV29-1 to TRBJ1-2, with D possibly TRBD1 on 6 matching bases. The CDR3 spans 12 residues. Per the germline V gene, CDR1 is SQVTM and CDR2 is ANQGSEA. The V end was cut by 7 bases, the J end by 8 bases, with 17 bases between. The CDR3 coding sequence is TGCAGCGGATTAACAGGGCGCGACGGCTACACCTTC. It codes for CSGLTGRDGYTF. Supplemented by reference TRBV29-1 and TRBJ1-2, the full variable domain reads SAVISQKPSRDICQRGTSLTIQCQVDSQVTMMFWYRQQPGQSLTLIATANQGSEATYESGFVIDKFPISRPNLTFSTLTVSNMSPEDSSIYLCSGLTGRDGYTFGSGTRLTVV.

CDR3 in amino acids: CASSGGFEAFF. The CDR3 DNA follows: TGTGCCAGCAGTGGGGGCTTTGAAGCTTTCTTT. The chain employs TRBV6-1 and TRBJ1-1, with D perhaps TRBD1 (5 bases). Germline-derived CDR1 and CDR2 are MNHNS and SASEGT. This CDR3 contains 11 residues. V was shortened by 4 bases and J by 7 bases, with 7 bases between the two germline ends.

The chain carries TRBV2 and TRBJ2-7, with unresolved D. V was pared by 6 bases and J by 1 base, with 7 bases between. Per germline, CDR1 SNHLY and CDR2 FYNNEI. The CDR3 has 12 amino acids. This CDR3 reads CASSYRSYEQYF. CDR3 in DNA: TGTGCCAGCAGCTACAGATCCTACGAGCAGTACTTC. Combining the CDR3 with reference TRBV2 and TRBJ2-7 gives the whole variable domain EPEVTQTPSHQVTQMGQEVILRCVPISNHLYFYWYRQILGQKVEFLVSFYNNEISEKSEIFDDQFSVERPDGSNFTLKIRSTKLEDSAMYFCASSYRSYEQYFGPGTRLTVT.

The genes are TRBV19 and TRBJ1-5; D is unresolved. The CDR3 spans 13 residues. The V and J ends lost 7 bases and 4 bases respectively, with 11 bases between them. CDR1 and CDR2 (germline): LNHDA, SQIVND (reference sequence). The CDR3 loop reads CASTQTHNQPQHF. In nucleotides, the CDR3 is TGTGCCAGTACCCAGACACATAATCAGCCCCAGCATTTT.

The chain couples TRBV9 to TRBJ1-2, with TRBD1 identical over 7 bases. Germline CDR1 reads SGDLS; CDR2 reads YYNGEE. This CDR3 comprises 15 residues. With 0 bases clipped from V and 0 bases from J, the junction kept 2 bases outside the gene matches. The DNA of the CDR3 is TGTGCCAGCAGCGTAGGAGGGACAGCTAACTATGGCTACACCTTC. Its translation: CASSVGGTANYGYTF.

This clone turned up a few times. The chain combines TRBV7-9 with TRBJ2-5; 9 bases line up with TRBD1. Germline CDR1 SEHNR, CDR2 FQNEAQ (reference sequence). The CDR3 totals 16 residues. V trimming: 6 bases; J trimming: 5 bases; junction bases outside the gene matches: 13. The CDR3 protein is CASSQTPGQGMETQYF. CDR3 in DNA: TGTGCCAGCAGTCAGACCCCGGGACAGGGTATGGAGACCCAGTACTTC.

This sequence joins TRBV28 and TRBJ1-3; perhaps TRBD1 as D (6 bases). The CDR3 loop spans 14 amino acids. Germline CDR1 is MDHEN and CDR2 is SYDVKM. CDR3 DNA: TGTGTCACCGTAGGGGGAAATATAGGAAACACCATATATTTT. Protein product: CVTVGGNIGNTIYF.

V usage is TRBV18 and J usage is TRBJ2-3; 12 nucleotides align to TRBD2. Germline CDR1 reads KGHSH; CDR2 reads LQKENI. Unmatched junction bases numbered 5, after V lost 5 bases and J lost 2 bases. The CDR3 length is 16 residues. CDR3 loop: CASSSGLAGLTDTQYF. CDR3 in DNA: TGTGCCAGCTCATCCGGACTAGCGGGACTCACAGATACGCAGTATTTT.